Below, 4 T cell receptor beta chains from the same sample are listed, as sequenced in a study of OX40 agonist ivuxolimab in advanced cancers. Some clones are missing from TCRdb's copy, which holds only in-frame ones; the method was immunoSEQ multiplex PCR. The sample records 80,000 to 100,000 clones, roughly 91% being singletons. The specimen was CD4+ or CD8+ T cells sorted from blood, collected in a trial of the OX40 agonist ivuxolimab. Source of these receptors: an adult with an advanced solid tumor such as melanoma, head and neck, liver or kidney cancer.

The rearrangement joins TRBV5-5 to TRBJ2-5; possibly TRBD1 for D (6 bases). The CDR3 totals 15 residues. V lost 6 bases, J lost 7 bases, and 22 bases lay in between. Germline V CDR1 and CDR2: SGHKS, YYEKEE (reference sequence). The CDR3: CASTADRDITGTQYF. As DNA, the CDR3 is TGTGCCAGCACGGCGGACAGAGACATAACGGGGACCCAGTACTTC.

The gene calls are TRBV6-5 and TRBJ1-1; no clear D gene. Trimming cost V 5 bases and J 3 bases, with 13 bases left between them. The germline V gene has CDR1 MNHEY and CDR2 SVGAGI. This CDR3 has 14 residues. The CDR3 protein is CASSRAPRYTEAFF. In DNA, the CDR3 is TGTGCCAGCAGTCGGGCCCCCCGGTACACTGAAGCTTTCTTT.

This clone was counted ten times or more. Other nucleotide sequences in the sample specify the same CDR3. This CDR3 reads CASSLSGLAGGPAEQYF. The CDR3 DNA reads as TGTGCCAGCAGTTTATCAGGACTAGCGGGAGGGCCAGCCGAGCAGTACTTC. The chain combines TRBV27 with TRBJ2-7; 15 bases agree with TRBD2. V shed 0 bases and J 6 bases; nucleotides not matched to a gene: 6. The CDR3 runs to 17 residues. Germline lookup yields CDR1 MNHEY and CDR2 SMNVEV (reference sequence).

This chain links TRBV5-1 with TRBJ1-2; D is ambiguous. CDR1 and CDR2 from the germline V gene are SGHRS and YFSETQ. The CDR3 spans 14 residues. The germline V and J ends were trimmed by 2 bases and 8 bases, with 16 bases remaining between them. The CDR3 DNA sequence: TGCGCCAGCAGCTTAGATCCTGGAATGGGCGGCTACACCTTC. The encoded protein is CASSLDPGMGGYTF.